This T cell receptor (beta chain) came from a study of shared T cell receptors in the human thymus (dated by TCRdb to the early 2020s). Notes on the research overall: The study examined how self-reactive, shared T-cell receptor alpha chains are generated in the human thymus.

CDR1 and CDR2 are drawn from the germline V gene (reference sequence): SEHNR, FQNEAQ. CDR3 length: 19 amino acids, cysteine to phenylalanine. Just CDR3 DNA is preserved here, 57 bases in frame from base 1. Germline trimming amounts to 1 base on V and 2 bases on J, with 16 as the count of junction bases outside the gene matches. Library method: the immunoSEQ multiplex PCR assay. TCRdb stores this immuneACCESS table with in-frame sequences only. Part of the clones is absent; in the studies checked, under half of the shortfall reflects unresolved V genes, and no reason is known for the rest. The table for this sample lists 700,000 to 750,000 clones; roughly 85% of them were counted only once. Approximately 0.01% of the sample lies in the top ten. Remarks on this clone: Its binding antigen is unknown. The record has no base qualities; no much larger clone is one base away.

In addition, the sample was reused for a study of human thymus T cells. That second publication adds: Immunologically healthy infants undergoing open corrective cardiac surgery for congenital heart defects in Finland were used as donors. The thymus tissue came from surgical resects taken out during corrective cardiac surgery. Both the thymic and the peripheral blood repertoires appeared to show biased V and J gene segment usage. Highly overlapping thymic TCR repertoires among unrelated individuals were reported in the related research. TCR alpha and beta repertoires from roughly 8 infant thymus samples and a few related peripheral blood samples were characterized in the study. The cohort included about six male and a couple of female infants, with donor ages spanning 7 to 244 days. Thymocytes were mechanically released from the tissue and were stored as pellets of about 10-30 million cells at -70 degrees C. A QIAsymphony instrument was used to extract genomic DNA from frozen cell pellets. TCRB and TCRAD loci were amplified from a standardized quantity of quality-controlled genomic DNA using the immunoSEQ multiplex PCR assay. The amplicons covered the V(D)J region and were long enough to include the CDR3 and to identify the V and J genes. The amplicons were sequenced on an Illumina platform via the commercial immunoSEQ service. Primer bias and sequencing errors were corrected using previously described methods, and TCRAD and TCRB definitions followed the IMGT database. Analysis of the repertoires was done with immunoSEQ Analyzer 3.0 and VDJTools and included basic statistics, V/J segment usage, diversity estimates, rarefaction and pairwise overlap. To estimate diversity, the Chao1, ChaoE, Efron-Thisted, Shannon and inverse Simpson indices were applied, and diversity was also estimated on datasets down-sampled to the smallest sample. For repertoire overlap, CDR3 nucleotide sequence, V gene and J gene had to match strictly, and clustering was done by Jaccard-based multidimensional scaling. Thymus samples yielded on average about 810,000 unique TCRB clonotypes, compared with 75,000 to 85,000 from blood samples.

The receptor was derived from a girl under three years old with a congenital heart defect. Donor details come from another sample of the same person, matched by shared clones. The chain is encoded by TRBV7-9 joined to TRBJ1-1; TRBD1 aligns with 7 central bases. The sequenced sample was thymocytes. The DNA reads TGTGCCAGCAGCTTAGAGGACGGACAGGTTAAGAGGAAAAACACTGAAGCTTTCTTT. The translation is CASSLEDGQVKRKNTEAFF.